The 13 T cell receptor beta chains below come from one sample, sequenced in a study of T cells in Graves' hyperthyroidism and ophthalmopathy. The source material, RNA transcripts, was used to amplify TCR beta CDR3 regions. The HTBI primer set was used in a first-round RT-PCR of the TCR CDR3. TCRdb reprocessed the multiplex PCR reads with MiXCR, giving one entry per CDR3 protein. The repertoire holds some 620,000 distinct CDR3 sequences, with 16% as singletons. The sequenced sample was blood. The receptors derive from a woman aged 25 to 39 with Graves' hyperthyroidism.

The chain combines TRBV29-1 with TRBJ1-2; D possibly corresponds to TRBD1 (6 bases). CDR3 length equals 13 residues. Trimming left V 0 bases short and J 8 bases short, with 13 bases between. The germline CDR1 and CDR2 sequences are SQVTM and ANQGSEA. Here the CDR3 reads CSVEDGGIGGYTF. The CDR3 bases are TGCAGCGTTGAAGACGGGGGCATAGGCGGCTACACCTTC. Full variable domain (outside the CDR3, taken from reference TRBV29-1 and TRBJ1-2): SAVISQKPSRDICQRGTSLTIQCQVDSQVTMMFWYRQQPGQSLTLIATANQGSEATYESGFVIDKFPISRPNLTFSTLTVSNMSPEDSSIYLCSVEDGGIGGYTFGSGTRLTVV.

The CDR3 nucleotides read TGTGCCAGCAGTTTATGGGGACGAAAGGGACCCGGGGAGCTGTTTTTT. Translated: CASSLWGRKGPGELFF. This chain uses TRBV28 with TRBJ2-2; D possibly matches TRBD1 or TRBD2 (5 bases each). The V end was cut by 0 bases, the J end by 6 bases, with 14 bases between. Per the germline V gene, CDR1 is MDHEN and CDR2 is SYDVKM. The CDR3 covers 16 residues.

In this sample, this clonotype turned up a few times. J is TRBJ2-6 and V is TRBV28; D not resolved. CDR1 and CDR2 from the germline V gene are MDHEN and SYDVKM. The CDR3 is 14 residues long. V lost 6 bases to trimming and J lost 7 bases, with 13 bases between them. The CDR3 DNA is TGTGCCAGCAGCCAACAAGTAGATGCCAACGTCCTGACTTTC. It translates to CASSQQVDANVLTF.

The rearrangement uses TRBV20-1 and TRBJ2-7; possible D gene TRBD2, 5 bases. From germline, CDR1 is DFQATT and CDR2 SNEGSKA (reference sequence). The CDR3 contains 15 residues. The V gene lost 0 bases and the J gene lost 5 bases, with 17 bases spanning the gap. The CDR3 DNA follows: TGCAGTGCTAGAGATCTGGGCCTAGCTTCTGACGAGCAGTACTTC. As protein: CSARDLGLASDEQYF.

This clonotype occurred a few times. V usage is TRBV24-1 and J usage is TRBJ1-1; a possible D gene is TRBD1 (6 bases). The germline V gene has CDR1 KGHDR and CDR2 SFDVKD. CDR3 length equals 13 residues. With 6 bases removed from V and 6 bases from J, the gap between germline ends came to 13 bases. The CDR3 sequence is CATSLTGYAEAFF. CDR3 nucleotides: TGTGCCACCAGTCTTACAGGGTACGCTGAAGCTTTCTTT.

CDR3 in DNA: TGTGCCAGCAGTTACTCCGCGAAGCGGGGCTACACAGATACGCAGTATTTT. Protein sequence: CASSYSAKRGYTDTQYF. This chain joins TRBV6-2 or TRBV6-3 and TRBJ2-3; 7 nucleotides agree with TRBD2. Germline V gives CDR1 MNHEY, CDR2 SVGEGT. The CDR3 contains 17 residues. J was trimmed by 2 bases and V by 0 bases; bases with no gene match: 8.

This clonotype came up many times. V usage is TRBV28 and J usage is TRBJ1-5; D uncertain. The CDR3 contains 15 residues. Germline V gene data show CDR1 as MDHEN and CDR2 as SYDVKM. V shed 2 bases and J shed 0 bases, with 8 bases lying between them. CDR3 sequence: CASSLRVYSNQPQHF. The CDR3 DNA reads as TGTGCCAGCAGTTTAAGGGTTTATAGCAATCAGCCCCAGCATTTT.

In this sample, this clonotype turned up a few times. V is TRBV12-3 or TRBV12-4 and J is TRBJ2-1; the D call may be TRBD1 or TRBD2 (5 bases each). This CDR3 has 15 amino acids. Trimming left V 2 bases short and J 4 bases short, with 12 bases between. CDR3 region: CASSLSGTFYNEQFF. As DNA, the CDR3 is TGTGCCAGCAGTTTATCCGGGACGTTTTACAATGAGCAGTTCTTC.

J is TRBJ2-7 and V is TRBV3-1; 11 positions match TRBD2. The germline V gene has CDR1 LGHDT and CDR2 YNNKEL (reference sequence). The CDR3 sequence is 15 residues long. The V and J ends lost 4 bases and 9 bases, in that order; junction bases with no gene match: 11. DNA of the CDR3: TGTGCCAGCAGCCTGACTAGCGGGACCCTCACGGGGCAGTACTTC. This sequence encodes CASSLTSGTLTGQYF.

This clonotype was seen at least ten times. The V call is TRBV28, the J call TRBJ2-7, with 8 bases identical to TRBD1. This CDR3 comprises 14 residues. In germline, CDR1 is MDHEN, CDR2 SYDVKM. V lost 5 bases, J lost 0 bases, and 3 bases stayed unmatched. The CDR3 protein is CASSRTGNSYEQYF. In DNA form, the CDR3 reads TGTGCCAGCAGTCGGACAGGGAACTCCTACGAGCAGTACTTC. Drawing the rest from reference TRBV28 and TRBJ2-7, the complete variable domain is DVKVTQSSRYLVKRTGEKVFLECVQDMDHENMFWYRQDPGLGLRLIYFSYDVKMKEKGDIPEGYSVSREKKERFSLILESASTNQTSMYLCASSRTGNSYEQYFGPGTRLTVT.

This clonotype was seen ten or more times. The chain recombines TRBV6-2 or TRBV6-3 with TRBJ2-3; D not resolved. The CDR3 loop spans 12 amino acids. Germline-derived CDR1 and CDR2 are MNHEY and SVGEGT. V gave up 7 bases and J gave up 3 bases, with 8 bases separating them. The CDR3 here is CASTDTTDTQYF. The CDR3 nucleotides read TGTGCCAGCACTGACACGACAGATACGCAGTATTTT.

This clonotype was observed many times. The V and J genes are TRBV12-3 or TRBV12-4 and TRBJ2-1, with D perhaps given as TRBD1 or TRBD2 (6 bases each). The length of the CDR3 is 12 residues. The V gene lost 3 bases and the J gene lost 9 bases, with 9 bases spanning the gap. The CDR3 DNA sequence: TGTGCCAGCAGTTTCAGGGGACTTGAGCAGTTCTTC. Amino acids: CASSFRGLEQFF.

J is TRBJ2-2 and V is TRBV3-1; 10 bases are shared with TRBD2. V trimming: 0 bases; J trimming: 5 bases; junction bases outside the gene matches: 9. The CDR3 contains 18 residues. CDR1 LGHDT and CDR2 YNNKEL come from the germline V gene (reference sequence). CDR3 nucleotide sequence: TGTGCCAGCAGCCAAGACCACCTCCTAGCGGGAGAAACCGGGGAGCTGTTTTTT. Its translation is CASSQDHLLAGETGELFF.